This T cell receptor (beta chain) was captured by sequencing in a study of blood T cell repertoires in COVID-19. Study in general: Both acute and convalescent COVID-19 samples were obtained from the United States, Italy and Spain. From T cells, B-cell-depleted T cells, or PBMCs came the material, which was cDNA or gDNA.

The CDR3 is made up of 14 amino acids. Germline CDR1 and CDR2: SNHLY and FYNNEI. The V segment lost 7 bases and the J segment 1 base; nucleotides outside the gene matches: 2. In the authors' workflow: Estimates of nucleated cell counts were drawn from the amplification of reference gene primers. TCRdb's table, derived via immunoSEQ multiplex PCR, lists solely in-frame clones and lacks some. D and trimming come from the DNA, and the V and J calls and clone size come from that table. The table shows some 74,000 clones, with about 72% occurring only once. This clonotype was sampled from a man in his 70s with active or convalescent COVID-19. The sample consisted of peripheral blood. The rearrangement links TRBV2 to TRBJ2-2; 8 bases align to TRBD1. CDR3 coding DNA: TGTGCCAGCATTGGGACAGGGAACACCGGGGAGCTGTTTTTT. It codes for CASIGTGNTGELFF. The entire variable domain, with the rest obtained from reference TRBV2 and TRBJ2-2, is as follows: EPEVTQTPSHQVTQMGQEVILRCVPISNHLYFYWYRQILGQKVEFLVSFYNNEISEKSEIFDDQFSVERPDGSNFTLKIRSTKLEDSAMYFCASIGTGNTGELFFGEGSRLTVL.